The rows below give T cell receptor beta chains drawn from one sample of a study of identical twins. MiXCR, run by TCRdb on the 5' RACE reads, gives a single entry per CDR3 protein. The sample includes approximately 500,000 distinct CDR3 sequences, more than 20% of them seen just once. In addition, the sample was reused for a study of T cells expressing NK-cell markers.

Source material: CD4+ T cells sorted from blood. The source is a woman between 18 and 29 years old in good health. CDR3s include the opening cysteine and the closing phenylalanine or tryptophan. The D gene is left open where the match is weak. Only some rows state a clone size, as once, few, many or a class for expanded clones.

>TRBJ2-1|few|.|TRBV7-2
CASSTKTSSYNEQFF
TGTGCCAGCAGCACCAAGACTAGCTCCTACAATGAGCAGTTCTTC
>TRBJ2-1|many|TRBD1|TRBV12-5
CASGLVVARGHRGNEQFF
TGTGCTAGTGGTTTGGTAGTCGCTAGGGGGCACCGGGGAAATGAGCAGTTCTTC
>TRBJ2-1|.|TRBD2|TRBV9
CASSIRASGLNEQFF
TGTGCCAGCAGCATCAGGGCTAGCGGGCTTAATGAGCAGTTCTTC
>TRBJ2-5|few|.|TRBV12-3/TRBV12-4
CASSSDGQETQYF
TGTGCCAGCAGCTCGGACGGCCAAGAGACCCAGTACTTC
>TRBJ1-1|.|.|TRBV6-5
CASTLGRTEAFF
TGTGCCAGCACCCTTGGGCGTACTGAAGCTTTCTTT
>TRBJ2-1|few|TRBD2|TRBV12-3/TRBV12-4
CASSFGGRSYNEQFF
TGTGCCAGCAGTTTCGGGGGGAGGTCCTACAATGAGCAGTTCTTC
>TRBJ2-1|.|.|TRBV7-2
CASSPALRQFF
TGTGCCAGCAGCCCCGCACTAAGGCAGTTCTTC
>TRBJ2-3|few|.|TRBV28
CASSSGGGTDTQYF
TGTGCCAGCAGTAGTGGGGGTGGCACAGATACGCAGTATTTT
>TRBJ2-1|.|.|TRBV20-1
CSARGPGVSYNEQFF
TGCAGTGCTAGAGGCCCGGGGGTGTCCTACAATGAGCAGTTCTTC
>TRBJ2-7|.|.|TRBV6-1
CASRQTGIFGEQYF
TGTGCCAGCAGACAAACAGGGATTTTTGGCGAGCAGTACTTC
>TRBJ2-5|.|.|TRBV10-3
CAISEIIGAQYF
TGTGCCATCAGTGAGATCATTGGGGCCCAGTACTTC
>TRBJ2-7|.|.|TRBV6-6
CASRHTFSEQYF
TGTGCCAGCAGACACACCTTTTCTGAGCAGTACTTC
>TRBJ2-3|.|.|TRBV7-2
CASSLGAAETQYF
TGTGCCAGCAGCTTAGGAGCAGCGGAAACGCAGTATTTT
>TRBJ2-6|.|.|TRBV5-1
CASSIPGTESGANVLTF
TGCGCCAGCAGCATCCCCGGGACTGAGTCTGGGGCCAACGTCCTGACTTTC
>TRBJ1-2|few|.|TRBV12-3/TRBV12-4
CASSLRQYGYTF
TGTGCCAGCAGTTTAAGGCAGTATGGCTACACCTTC
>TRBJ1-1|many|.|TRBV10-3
CAIGVGGGTEAFF
TGTGCCATCGGAGTGGGGGGGGGCACTGAAGCTTTCTTT
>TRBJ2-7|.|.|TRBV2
CASSDRVQRDYEQYF
TGTGCCAGCAGTGACCGGGTCCAGAGAGACTACGAGCAGTACTTC
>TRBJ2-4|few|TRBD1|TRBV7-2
CASSWDRELAKNIQYF
TGTGCCAGCAGCTGGGACAGGGAGCTAGCCAAAAACATTCAGTACTTC
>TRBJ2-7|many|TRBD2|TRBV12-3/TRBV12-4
CASSRSGGASYEQYF
TGTGCCAGCAGTCGTAGCGGGGGTGCCTCCTACGAGCAGTACTTC
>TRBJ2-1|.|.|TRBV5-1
CASSLVDAVYNEQFF
TGCGCCAGCAGCTTGGTGGACGCGGTCTACAATGAGCAGTTCTTC
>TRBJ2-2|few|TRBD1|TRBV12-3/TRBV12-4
CASSYGTGRSGELFF
TGTGCCAGCAGCTATGGGACAGGGAGGTCCGGGGAGCTGTTTTTT
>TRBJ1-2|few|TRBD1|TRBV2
CASSPDRGLTF
TGTGCCAGCAGCCCCGACAGGGGGCTTACCTTC
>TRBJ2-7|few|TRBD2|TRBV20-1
CSAQLGLASDEQYF
TGCAGTGCTCAGCTCGGACTAGCATCCGACGAGCAGTACTTC
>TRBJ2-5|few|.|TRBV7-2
CASSDTLGPFGETQYF
TGTGCCAGCAGCGATACTTTGGGACCGTTCGGGGAGACCCAGTACTTC
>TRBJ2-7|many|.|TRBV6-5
CASSSGAYEQYF
TGTGCCAGCAGCTCGGGGGCCTACGAGCAGTACTTC
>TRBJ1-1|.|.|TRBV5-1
CASSLDAGYTEAFF
TGCGCCAGCAGCTTGGACGCCGGGTACACTGAAGCTTTCTTT
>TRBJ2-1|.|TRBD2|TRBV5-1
CASSLVAGEWNEQFF
TGCGCCAGCAGCTTGGTGGCGGGAGAATGGAATGAGCAGTTCTTC
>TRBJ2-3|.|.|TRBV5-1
CASSLGDSTDTQYF
TGCGCCAGCAGCCTCGGAGATAGCACAGATACGCAGTATTTT
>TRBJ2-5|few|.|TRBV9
CASSVHVAGETQYF
TGTGCCAGCAGCGTACACGTTGCAGGAGAGACCCAGTACTTC
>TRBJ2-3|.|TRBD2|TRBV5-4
CASSFSAGGPPDTQYF
TGTGCCAGCAGCTTTTCAGCGGGGGGGCCACCAGATACGCAGTATTTT
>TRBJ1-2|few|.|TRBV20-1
CSARDWQGGGYTF
TGCAGTGCTAGAGATTGGCAGGGCGGTGGCTACACCTTC
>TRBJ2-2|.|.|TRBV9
CASSAGHPGANTGELFF
TGTGCCAGCAGCGCCGGACATCCTGGCGCGAACACCGGGGAGCTGTTTTTT
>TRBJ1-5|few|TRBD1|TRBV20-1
CSARDPRTGVSNQPQHF
TGCAGTGCTAGAGATCCACGGACAGGGGTTAGCAATCAGCCCCAGCATTTT
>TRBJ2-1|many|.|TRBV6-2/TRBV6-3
CASRTSRGSGNEQFF
TGTGCCAGCAGGACCAGCAGGGGTTCTGGCAATGAGCAGTTCTTC
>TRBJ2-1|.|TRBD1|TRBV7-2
CASSLAGTGGREQFF
TGTGCCAGCAGCTTGGCCGGGACAGGGGGTAGAGAGCAGTTCTTC
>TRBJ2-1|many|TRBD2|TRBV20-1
CSAEGLAGGLNEQFF
TGCAGTGCTGAAGGACTAGCGGGAGGGCTGAATGAGCAGTTCTTC
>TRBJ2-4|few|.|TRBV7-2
CASTLWWEDAKNIQYF
TGTGCCAGCACCCTGTGGTGGGAGGATGCCAAAAACATTCAGTACTTC
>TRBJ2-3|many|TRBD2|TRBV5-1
CASSIALGGTQYF
TGCGCCAGCAGCATTGCCTTGGGGGGGACGCAGTATTTT
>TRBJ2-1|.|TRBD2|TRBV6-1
CASSRTSGTPLDEQFF
TGTGCCAGCAGCCGGACTAGCGGAACCCCCTTGGATGAGCAGTTCTTC
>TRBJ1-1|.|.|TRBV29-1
CSVVLSTEAFF
TGCAGCGTTGTATTGAGCACTGAAGCTTTCTTT
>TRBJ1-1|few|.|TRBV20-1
CSAREGTGNTEAFF
TGCAGTGCTAGAGAAGGGACGGGAAACACTGAAGCTTTCTTT
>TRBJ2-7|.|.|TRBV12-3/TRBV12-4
CASSSLGGTAYEQYF
TGTGCCAGCAGTTCATTGGGGGGGACAGCCTACGAGCAGTACTTC
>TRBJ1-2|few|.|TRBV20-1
CSVPGRTNYGYTF
TGCAGTGTTCCGGGCAGGACTAACTATGGCTACACCTTC
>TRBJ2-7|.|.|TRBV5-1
CASSLMKGTRTYEQYF
TGCGCCAGCAGCTTAATGAAAGGTACCCGAACCTACGAGCAGTACTTC
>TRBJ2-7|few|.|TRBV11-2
CASSFVTGDSYEQYF
TGTGCCAGCAGCTTTGTGACGGGGGACTCCTACGAGCAGTACTTC
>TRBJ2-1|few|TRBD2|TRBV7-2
CASSLGAGVRDREQFF
TGTGCCAGCAGCTTAGGAGCGGGAGTCAGGGACCGAGAGCAGTTCTTC
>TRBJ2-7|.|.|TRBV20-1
CSASGGGTYEQYF
TGCAGTGCTAGTGGTGGGGGCACCTACGAGCAGTACTTC
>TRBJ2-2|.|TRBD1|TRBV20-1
CSAQTGHLNTGELFF
TGCAGTGCTCAGACAGGGCACCTCAACACCGGGGAGCTGTTTTTT
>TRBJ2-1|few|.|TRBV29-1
CSVVQSSYNEQFF
TGCAGCGTTGTACAGAGCTCCTACAATGAGCAGTTCTTC
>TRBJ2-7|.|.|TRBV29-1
CSVRADTYEQYF
TGCAGCGTTCGGGCGGACACCTACGAGCAGTACTTC
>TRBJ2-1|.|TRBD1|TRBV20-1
CSAEWGQGGNEQFF
TGCAGTGCTGAGTGGGGACAGGGAGGCAATGAGCAGTTCTTC
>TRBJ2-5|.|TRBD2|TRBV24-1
CATSAGGGLTETQYF
TGTGCCACCAGTGCCGGGGGGGGACTAACAGAGACCCAGTACTTC
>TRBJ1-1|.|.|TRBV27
CASRNRDPDTEAFF
TGTGCCAGCAGAAACAGGGATCCGGACACTGAAGCTTTCTTT
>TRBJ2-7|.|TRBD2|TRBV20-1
CSARGTSHEQYF
TGCAGTGCTAGAGGGACTAGCCACGAGCAGTACTTC